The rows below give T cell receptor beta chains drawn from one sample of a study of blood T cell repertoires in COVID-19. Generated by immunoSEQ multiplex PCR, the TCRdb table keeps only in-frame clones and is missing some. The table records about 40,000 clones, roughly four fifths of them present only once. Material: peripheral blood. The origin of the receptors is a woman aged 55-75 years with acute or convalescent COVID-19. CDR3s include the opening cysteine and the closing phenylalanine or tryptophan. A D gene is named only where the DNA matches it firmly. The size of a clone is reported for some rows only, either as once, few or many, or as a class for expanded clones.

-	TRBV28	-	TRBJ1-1	TGTGCCAGCAGTTATTACAGGACATTTATGAACACTGAAGCTTTCTTT	CASSYYRTFMNTEAFF
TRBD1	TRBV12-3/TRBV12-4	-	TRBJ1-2	TGTGCCAGCAGTTCTCGCGGGACAGATGGCTACACCTTC	CASSSRGTDGYTF
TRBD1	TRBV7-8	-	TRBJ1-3	TGTGCCAGCAGCTTCGACAGGGCGGGTGGAAACACCATATATTTT	CASSFDRAGGNTIYF
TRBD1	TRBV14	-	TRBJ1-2	TGTGCCAGTGGGGACAGGGGCCTCGGCTACACCTTC	CASGDRGLGYTF
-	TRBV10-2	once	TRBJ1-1	TGCGCCAGCAGTGAGCCCCTAACCACAGGGATGACTGAAGCTTTCTTT	CASSEPLTTGMTEAFF
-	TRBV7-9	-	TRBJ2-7	TGTGCCAGCAGGGGAACAGGGTTCACCTACGAGCAGTACTTC	CASRGTGFTYEQYF
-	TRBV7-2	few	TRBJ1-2	TGTGCCAGCAGCTTAGCACGGGGAGGCCAAATCGGCTACACCTTC	CASSLARGGQIGYTF
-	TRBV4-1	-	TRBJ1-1	TGCGCCAGCAGCCAAGAATGGGAGTTGAACACTGAAGCTTTCTTT	CASSQEWELNTEAFF
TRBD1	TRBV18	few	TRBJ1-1	TGTGCCAGCTCCCGGGACAGAATGAACACTGAAGCTTTCTTT	CASSRDRMNTEAFF
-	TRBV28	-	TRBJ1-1	TGTGCCAGCAGGTCAGCGCGTGAAGCTTTCTTT	CASRSAREAFF
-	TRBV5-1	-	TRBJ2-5	TGCGCCAGCAGCCCAATCACGGAGACCCAAGAGACCCAGTACTTC	CASSPITETQETQYF
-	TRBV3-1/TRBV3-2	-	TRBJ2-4	TGTGCCAGCAGCCAAACATCAGGGGCCAAAAACATTCAGTACTTC	CASSQTSGAKNIQYF
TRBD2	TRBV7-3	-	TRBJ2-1	TGTGCCAGCAGCCAAATGGCCGGCGGGGGGCATTATGAGCAGTTCTTC	CASSQMAGGGHYEQFF
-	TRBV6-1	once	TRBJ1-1	TGTGCCAGCAGTGAGCGGCAGGGTCTTGAAGCTTTCTTT	CASSERQGLEAFF
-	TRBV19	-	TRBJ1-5	TGTGCCAGTAGTGCCTATCGGGATAGGGGGAACCCTCATAGCAATCAGCCCCAGCATTTT	CASSAYRDRGNPHSNQPQHF
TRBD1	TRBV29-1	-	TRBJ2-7	TGCAGCGTTGGGACAGGAACCTACGAGCAGTACTTC	CSVGTGTYEQYF
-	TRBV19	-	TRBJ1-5	TGTGCCAGTAGCACAGGGTGGGGCAATCAGCCCCAGCATTTT	CASSTGWGNQPQHF
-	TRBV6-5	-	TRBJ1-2	TGTGCCAGCAGCTCCCAGCAGGGGCAACCCTACACCTTC	CASSSQQGQPYTF
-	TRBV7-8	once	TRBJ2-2	TGTGCCAGCAGCCGTAGTGTGGCCGGGGAGCTGTTTTTT	CASSRSVAGELFF